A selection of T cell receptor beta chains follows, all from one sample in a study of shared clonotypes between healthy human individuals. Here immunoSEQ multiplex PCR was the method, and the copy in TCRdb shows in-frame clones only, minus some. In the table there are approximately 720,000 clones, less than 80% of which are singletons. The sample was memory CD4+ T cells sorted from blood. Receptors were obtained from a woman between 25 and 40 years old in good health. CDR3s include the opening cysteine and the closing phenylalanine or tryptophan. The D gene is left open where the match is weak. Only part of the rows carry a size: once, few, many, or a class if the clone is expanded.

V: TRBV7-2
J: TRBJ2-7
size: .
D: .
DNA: TGTGCCAGCAGCCCCCGTTACGGGGGCAACTACGAGCAGTACTTC
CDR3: CASSPRYGGNYEQYF

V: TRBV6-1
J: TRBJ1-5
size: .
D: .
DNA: TGTGCCAGCACAGGAGAATATAGCAATCAGCCCCAGCATTTT
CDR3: CASTGEYSNQPQHF

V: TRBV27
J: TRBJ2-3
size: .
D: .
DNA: TGTGCCAGCAGTCCTGAGGGACGGCCCAGGGGGGTTACGCAGTATTTT
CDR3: CASSPEGRPRGVTQYF

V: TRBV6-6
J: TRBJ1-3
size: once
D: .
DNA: TGTGCCAGCAGTTCAACAGTGCCCTCTGGAAACACCATATATTTT
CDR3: CASSSTVPSGNTIYF

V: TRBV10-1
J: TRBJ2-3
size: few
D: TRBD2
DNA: TGCGCCAGCAGTGAGTCTCCGCCGGGAGGGCCGACAGATACGCAGTATTTT
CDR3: CASSESPPGGPTDTQYF

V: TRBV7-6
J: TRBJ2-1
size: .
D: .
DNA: TGTGCCAGCAGCTCGCCTGGGGGCTCCTACAATGAGCAGTTCTTC
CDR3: CASSSPGGSYNEQFF

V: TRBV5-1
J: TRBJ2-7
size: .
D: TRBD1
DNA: TGCGCCAGCAGCGAGATGGGACAGGGCTACGAGCAGTACTTC
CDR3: CASSEMGQGYEQYF

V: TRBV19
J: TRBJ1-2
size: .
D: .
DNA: TGTGCCAGTAACTCAGGACAGAGTAACTATGGCTACACCTTC
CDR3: CASNSGQSNYGYTF

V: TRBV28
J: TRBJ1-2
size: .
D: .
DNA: TGTGCCAGCAGTTTAACCCTTTCCGGGCTCTATGGCTACACCTTC
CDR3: CASSLTLSGLYGYTF

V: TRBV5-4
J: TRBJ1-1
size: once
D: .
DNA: TGTGCCAGCAGCTTGGCAAGAGGAACGACCGAAGCTTTCTTT
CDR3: CASSLARGTTEAFF

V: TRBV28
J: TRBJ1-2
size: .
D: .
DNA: TGTGCCAGCAGCACATGGTTAGGGGGCTATGGCTACACCTTC
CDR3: CASSTWLGGYGYTF

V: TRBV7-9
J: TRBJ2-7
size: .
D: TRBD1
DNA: TGTGCCAGCAGCCACCGGACAGGGGGTTCTTACGAGCAGTACTTC
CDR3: CASSHRTGGSYEQYF

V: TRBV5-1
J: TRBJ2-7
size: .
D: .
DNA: TGCGCCAGCAGCCCCGGATGGGGGAACTCCTACGAGCAGTACTTC
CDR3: CASSPGWGNSYEQYF

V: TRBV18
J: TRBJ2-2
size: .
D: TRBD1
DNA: TGTGCCAGCTCACCAATCGGACAGGGCGGCACCGGGGAGCTGTTTTTT
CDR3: CASSPIGQGGTGELFF